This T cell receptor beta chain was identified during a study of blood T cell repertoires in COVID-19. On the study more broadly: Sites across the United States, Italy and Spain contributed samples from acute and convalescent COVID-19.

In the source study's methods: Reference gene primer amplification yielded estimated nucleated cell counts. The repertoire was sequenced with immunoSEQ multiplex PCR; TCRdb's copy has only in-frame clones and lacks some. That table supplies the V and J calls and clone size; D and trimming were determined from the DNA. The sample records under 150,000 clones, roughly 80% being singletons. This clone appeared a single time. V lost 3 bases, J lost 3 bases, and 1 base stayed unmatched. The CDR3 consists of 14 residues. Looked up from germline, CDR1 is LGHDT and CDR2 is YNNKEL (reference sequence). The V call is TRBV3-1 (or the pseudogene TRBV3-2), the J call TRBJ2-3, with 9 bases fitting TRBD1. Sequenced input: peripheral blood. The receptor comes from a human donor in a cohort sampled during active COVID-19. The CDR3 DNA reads TGTGCCAGCAGCCAGACAGGGGGAACAGATACGCAGTATTTT. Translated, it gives CASSQTGGTDTQYF.